This T cell receptor beta chain stems from a study of shared clonotypes between healthy human individuals. CDR3 length equals 16 residues. Germline CDR1 reads SGDLS; CDR2 reads YYNGEE. The V and J ends lost 7 bases and 0 bases respectively, with 14 bases between them. Naive CD8 populations comprised CD45RO-negative cells positively selected for CCR7, excluding terminally differentiated effector memory CD45RA+ cells. Sequencing was performed with immunoSEQ multiplex PCR; in TCRdb, only in-frame clones are kept and a portion is missing. This table has over 2,000,000 clones, just under 95% appearing once.

This chain connects TRBV9 to TRBJ2-6; D call uncertain. The sample consisted of naive CD8+ T cells from PBMCs. This clonotype was obtained from a young man in good health. Some clones in this sample may be carry-over from other donors' samples. CDR3 nucleotides: TGTGCCAGCTCCCCTCCGAAGGGCTCTGGGGCCAACGTCCTGACTTTC. As protein: CASSPPKGSGANVLTF.